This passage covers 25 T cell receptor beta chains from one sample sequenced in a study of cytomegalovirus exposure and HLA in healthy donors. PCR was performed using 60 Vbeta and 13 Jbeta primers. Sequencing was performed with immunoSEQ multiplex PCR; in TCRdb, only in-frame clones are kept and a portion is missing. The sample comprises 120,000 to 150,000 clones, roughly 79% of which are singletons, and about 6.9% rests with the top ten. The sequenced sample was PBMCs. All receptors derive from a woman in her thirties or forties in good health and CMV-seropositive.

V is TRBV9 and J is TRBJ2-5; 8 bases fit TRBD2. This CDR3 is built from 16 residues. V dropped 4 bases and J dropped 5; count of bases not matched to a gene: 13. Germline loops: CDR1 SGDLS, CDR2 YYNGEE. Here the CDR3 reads CASSRRDGGAGETQYF. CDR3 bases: TGTGCCAGCAGCCGGAGGGACGGGGGGGCTGGGGAGACCCAGTACTTC.

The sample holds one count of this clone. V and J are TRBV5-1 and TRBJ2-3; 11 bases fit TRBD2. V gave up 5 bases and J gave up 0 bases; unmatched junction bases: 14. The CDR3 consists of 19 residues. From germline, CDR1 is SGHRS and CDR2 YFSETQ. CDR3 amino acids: CASSSLHTSGGPSTDTQYF. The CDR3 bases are TGCGCCAGCAGTTCCCTCCATACTAGCGGGGGACCTAGCACAGATACGCAGTATTTT.

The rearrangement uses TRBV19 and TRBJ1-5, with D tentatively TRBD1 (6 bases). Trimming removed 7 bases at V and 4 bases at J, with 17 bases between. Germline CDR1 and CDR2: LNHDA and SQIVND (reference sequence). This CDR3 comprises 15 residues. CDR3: CASNVGTGINQPQHF. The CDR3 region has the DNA TGTGCCAGTAACGTAGGCACAGGGATTAATCAGCCCCAGCATTTT.

CDR3 sequence (DNA): TGTGCCAGCAGCCTTAGCGGGGGAGTCCCCGGGGAGCTGTTTTTT. As protein: CASSLSGGVPGELFF. V and J are TRBV5-5 and TRBJ2-2; TRBD2 agrees at 9 bases. Germline loops: CDR1 SGHKS, CDR2 YYEKEE (reference sequence). This CDR3 region has 15 residues. The junction had 7 bases not matched to a gene; V was cut back by 4 bases and J by 6 bases.

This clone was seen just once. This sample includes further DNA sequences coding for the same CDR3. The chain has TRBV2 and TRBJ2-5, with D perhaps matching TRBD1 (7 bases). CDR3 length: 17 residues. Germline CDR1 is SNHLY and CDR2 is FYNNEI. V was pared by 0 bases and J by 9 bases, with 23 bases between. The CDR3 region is CASSEALLAGGPLAQYF. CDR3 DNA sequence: TGTGCCAGCAGTGAAGCGCTTCTAGCAGGGGGGCCATTAGCCCAGTACTTC. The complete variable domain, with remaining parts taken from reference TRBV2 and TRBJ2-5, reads EPEVTQTPSHQVTQMGQEVILRCVPISNHLYFYWYRQILGQKVEFLVSFYNNEISEKSEIFDDQFSVERPDGSNFTLKIRSTKLEDSAMYFCASSEALLAGGPLAQYFGPGTRLLVL.

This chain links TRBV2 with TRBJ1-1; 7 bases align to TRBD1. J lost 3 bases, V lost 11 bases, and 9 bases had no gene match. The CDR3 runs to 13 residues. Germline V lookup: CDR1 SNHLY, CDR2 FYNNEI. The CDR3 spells CASKSTGHTEAFF. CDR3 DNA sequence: TGTGCCTCGAAATCGACAGGGCACACTGAAGCTTTCTTT.

The CDR3 DNA is TGTGCCAGCAGCCCCCCCGGGGAGACCCAGTACTTC. Its translation is CASSPPGETQYF. The chain carries TRBV7-6 and TRBJ2-5; D is unclear. Germline CDR1 SGHVS, CDR2 FNYEAQ. The CDR3 covers 12 residues. V gave up 5 bases and J gave up 5 bases, with 9 bases separating them.

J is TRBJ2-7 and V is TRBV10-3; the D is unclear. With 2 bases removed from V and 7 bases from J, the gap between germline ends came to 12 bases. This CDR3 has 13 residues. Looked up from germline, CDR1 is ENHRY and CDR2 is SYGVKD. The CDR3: CAISEDRRWEQYF. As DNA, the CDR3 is TGTGCCATCAGTGAGGACCGGCGGTGGGAGCAGTACTTC.

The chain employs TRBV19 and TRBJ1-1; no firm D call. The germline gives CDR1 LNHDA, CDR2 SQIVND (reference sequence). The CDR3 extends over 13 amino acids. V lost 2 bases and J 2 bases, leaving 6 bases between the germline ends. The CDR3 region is CASSITANTEAFF. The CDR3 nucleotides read TGTGCCAGTAGTATAACAGCTAACACTGAAGCTTTCTTT.

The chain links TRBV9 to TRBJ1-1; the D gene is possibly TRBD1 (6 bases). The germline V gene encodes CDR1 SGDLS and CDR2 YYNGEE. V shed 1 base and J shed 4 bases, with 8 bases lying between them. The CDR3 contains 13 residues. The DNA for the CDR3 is TGTGCCAGCAGCGTAACAGGGAGCACTGAAGCTTTCTTT. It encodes CASSVTGSTEAFF.

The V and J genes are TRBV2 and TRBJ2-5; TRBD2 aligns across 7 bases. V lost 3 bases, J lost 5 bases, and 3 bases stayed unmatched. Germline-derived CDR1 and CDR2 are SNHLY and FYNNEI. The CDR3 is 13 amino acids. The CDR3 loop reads CASSEGEGETQYF. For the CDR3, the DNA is TGTGCCAGCAGTGAGGGGGAGGGCGAGACCCAGTACTTC.

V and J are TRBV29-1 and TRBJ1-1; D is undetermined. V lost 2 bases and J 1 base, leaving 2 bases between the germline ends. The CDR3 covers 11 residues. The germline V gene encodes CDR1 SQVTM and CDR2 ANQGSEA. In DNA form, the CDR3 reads TGCAGCGTTGAACAGAACACTGAAGCTTTCTTT. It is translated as CSVEQNTEAFF. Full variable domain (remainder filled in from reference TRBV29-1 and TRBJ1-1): SAVISQKPSRDICQRGTSLTIQCQVDSQVTMMFWYRQQPGQSLTLIATANQGSEATYESGFVIDKFPISRPNLTFSTLTVSNMSPEDSSIYLCSVEQNTEAFFGQGTRLTVV.

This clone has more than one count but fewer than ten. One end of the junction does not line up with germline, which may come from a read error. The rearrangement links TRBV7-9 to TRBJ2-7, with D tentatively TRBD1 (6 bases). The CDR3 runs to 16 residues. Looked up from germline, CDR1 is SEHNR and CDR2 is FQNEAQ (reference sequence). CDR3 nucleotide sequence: TGTTCCAGCACCCTGGGATTGGGACAAACAACCTACGAGCAGTACTTC. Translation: CSSTLGLGQTTYEQYF.

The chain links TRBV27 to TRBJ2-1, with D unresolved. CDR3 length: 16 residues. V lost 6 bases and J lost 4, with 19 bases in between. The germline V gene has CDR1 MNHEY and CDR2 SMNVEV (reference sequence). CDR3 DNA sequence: TGTGCCAGCAGGCCATCCTTAACCCCACTTTACAATGAGCAGTTCTTC. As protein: CASRPSLTPLYNEQFF.

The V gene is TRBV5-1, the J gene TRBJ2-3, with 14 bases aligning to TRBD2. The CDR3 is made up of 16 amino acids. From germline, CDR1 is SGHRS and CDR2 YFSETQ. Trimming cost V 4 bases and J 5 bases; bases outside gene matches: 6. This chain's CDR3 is CASSPGLAGEGDTQYF. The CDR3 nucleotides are TGCGCCAGCAGCCCGGGACTAGCGGGGGAGGGAGATACGCAGTATTTT.

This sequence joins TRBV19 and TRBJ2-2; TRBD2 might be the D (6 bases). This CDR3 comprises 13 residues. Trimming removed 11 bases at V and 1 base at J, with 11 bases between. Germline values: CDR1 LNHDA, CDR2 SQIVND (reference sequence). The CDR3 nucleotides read TGTGCCGGGGGGTCAGGGAACACCGGGGAGCTGTTTTTT. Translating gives CAGGSGNTGELFF.

CDR3 amino acids: CASSSDSSDEKLFF. CDR3 sequence (DNA): TGTGCCAGCAGTTCGGACAGTTCTGATGAAAAACTGTTTTTT. The J gene is TRBJ1-4, the V gene TRBV27; a possible D gene is TRBD1 (6 bases). Trimming stripped 4 bases from V and 6 bases from J, with 12 bases between. Germline V CDR1 and CDR2: MNHEY, SMNVEV (reference sequence). The CDR3 contains 14 residues.

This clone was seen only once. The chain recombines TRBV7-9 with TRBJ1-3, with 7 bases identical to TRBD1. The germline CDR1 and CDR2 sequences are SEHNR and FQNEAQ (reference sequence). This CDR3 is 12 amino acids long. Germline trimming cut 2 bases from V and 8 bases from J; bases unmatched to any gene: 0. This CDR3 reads CASSLTGDTIYF. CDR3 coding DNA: TGTGCCAGCAGCTTAACAGGGGACACCATATATTTT. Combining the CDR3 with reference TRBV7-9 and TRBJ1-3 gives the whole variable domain DTGVSQNPRHKITKRGQNVTFRCDPISEHNRLYWYRQTLGQGPEFLTYFQNEAQLEKSRLLSDRFSAERPKGSFSTLEIQRTEQGDSAMYLCASSLTGDTIYFGEGSWLTVV.

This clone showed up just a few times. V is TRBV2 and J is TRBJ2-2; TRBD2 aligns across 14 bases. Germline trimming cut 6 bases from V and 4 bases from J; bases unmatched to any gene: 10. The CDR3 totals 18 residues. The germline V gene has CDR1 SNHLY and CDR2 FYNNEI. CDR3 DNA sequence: TGTGCCAGCAGACCGACTAGCGGGGGGGCCCTCGGCACCGGGGAGCTGTTTTTT. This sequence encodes CASRPTSGGALGTGELFF.

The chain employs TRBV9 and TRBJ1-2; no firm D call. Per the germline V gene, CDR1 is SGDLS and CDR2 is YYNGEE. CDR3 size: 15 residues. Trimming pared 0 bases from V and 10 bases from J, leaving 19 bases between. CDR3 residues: CASSVDEGWAVDYTF. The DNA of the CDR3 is TGTGCCAGCAGCGTAGACGAGGGCTGGGCGGTCGACTACACCTTC.

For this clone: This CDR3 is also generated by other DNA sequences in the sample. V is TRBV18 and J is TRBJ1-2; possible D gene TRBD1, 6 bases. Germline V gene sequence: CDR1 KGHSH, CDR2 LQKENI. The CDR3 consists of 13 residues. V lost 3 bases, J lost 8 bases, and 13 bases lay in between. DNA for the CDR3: TGTGCCAGCTCACCCAGAGGGGGGGACGGCTACACCTTC. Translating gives CASSPRGGDGYTF.

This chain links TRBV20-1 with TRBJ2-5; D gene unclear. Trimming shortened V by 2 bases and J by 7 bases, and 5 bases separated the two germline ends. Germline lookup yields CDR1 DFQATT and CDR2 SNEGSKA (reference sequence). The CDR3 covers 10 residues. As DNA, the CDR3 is TGCAGTGCTAGATTCGGGACCCAGTACTTC. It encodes CSARFGTQYF.

CDR3 DNA: TGTGCCAGCGGGGGGGGGCTCGGGGGGAACACTGAAGCTTTCTTT. Its protein is CASGGGLGGNTEAFF. The chain couples TRBV19 to TRBJ1-1; D might be TRBD1 (6 bases). The CDR3 has 15 amino acids. V lost 9 bases, J lost 1 base, and 18 bases lay in between. Germline V gene data show CDR1 as LNHDA and CDR2 as SQIVND (reference sequence). Full variable domain (outside the CDR3, taken from reference TRBV19 and TRBJ1-1): DGGITQSPKYLFRKEGQNVTLSCEQNLNHDAMYWYRQDPGQGLRLIYYSQIVNDFQKGDIAEGYSVSREKKESFPLTVTSAQKNPTAFYLCASGGGLGGNTEAFFGQGTRLTVV.

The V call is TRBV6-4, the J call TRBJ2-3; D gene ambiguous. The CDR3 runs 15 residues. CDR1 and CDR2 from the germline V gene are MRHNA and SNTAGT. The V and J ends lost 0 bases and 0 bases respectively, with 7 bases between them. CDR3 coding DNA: TGTGCCAGCAGTGACTCGGCGGCTAGCACAGATACGCAGTATTTT. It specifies CASSDSAASTDTQYF.

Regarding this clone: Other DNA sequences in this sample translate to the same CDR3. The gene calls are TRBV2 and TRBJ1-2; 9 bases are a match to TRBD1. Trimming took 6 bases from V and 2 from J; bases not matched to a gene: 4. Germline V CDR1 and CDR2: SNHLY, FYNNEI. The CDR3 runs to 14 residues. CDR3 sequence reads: CASSEQGANYGYTF. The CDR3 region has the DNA TGTGCCAGCAGCGAACAGGGGGCCAACTATGGCTACACCTTC.